This T cell receptor (beta chain) was documented in a study of cytomegalovirus exposure and HLA in healthy donors. Regarding the study as a whole: TRBV6-2, TRBV6-3 and some other V segments were unresolvable in 87-base-pair reads. Relative to equally common others, HLA-associated TCR beta chains showed greater clonal expansion in a later analysis.

With respect to this clone: Its antigen remains unidentified.

PCR was performed using 60 Vbeta and 13 Jbeta primers. Measured with immunoSEQ multiplex PCR; TCRdb has only the in-frame clones, and not every one. The data show around 130,000 clones, roughly four fifths seen once. V was pared by 1 base and J by 4 bases, with 5 bases of the junction left unmatched. Germline V lookup: CDR1 MGHRA, CDR2 YSYEKL. This CDR3 region has 18 residues. The rearrangement links TRBV4-1 to TRBJ2-1; 15 bases are a match to TRBD2. The sequence was collected from a woman aged 45-60 years in good health and CMV-seronegative. Sequencing was performed on PBMCs. CDR3 sequence: CASSQVRTSGREYNEQFF. In nucleotides, the CDR3 is TGCGCCAGCAGCCAAGTTAGGACTAGCGGGAGGGAATACAATGAGCAGTTCTTC.